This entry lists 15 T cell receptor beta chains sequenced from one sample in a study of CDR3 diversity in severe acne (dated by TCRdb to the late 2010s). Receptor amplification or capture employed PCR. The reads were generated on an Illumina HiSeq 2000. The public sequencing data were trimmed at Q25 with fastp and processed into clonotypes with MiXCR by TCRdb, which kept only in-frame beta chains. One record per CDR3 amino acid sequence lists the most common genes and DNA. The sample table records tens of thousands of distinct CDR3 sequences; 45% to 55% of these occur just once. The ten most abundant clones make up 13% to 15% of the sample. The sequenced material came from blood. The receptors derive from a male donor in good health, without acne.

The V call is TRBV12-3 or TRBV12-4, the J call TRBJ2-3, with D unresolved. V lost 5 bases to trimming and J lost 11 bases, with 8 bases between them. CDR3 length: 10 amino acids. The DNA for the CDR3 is TGTGCCAGCAGTGCGCATGAGCAGTATTTT. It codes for CASSAHEQYF.

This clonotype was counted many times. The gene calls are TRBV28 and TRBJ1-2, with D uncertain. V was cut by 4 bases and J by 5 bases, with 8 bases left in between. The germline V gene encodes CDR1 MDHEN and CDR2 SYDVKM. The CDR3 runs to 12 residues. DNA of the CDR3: TGTGCCAGCAGTTCGACACCTTATGGCTACACCTTC. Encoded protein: CASSSTPYGYTF.

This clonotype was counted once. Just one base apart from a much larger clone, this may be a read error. The CDR3 spells CASSLGQTYGYTF. CDR3 DNA sequence: TGTGCCAGCAGCTTGGGACAGACCTATGGCTACACCTTC. The gene calls are TRBV7-9 and TRBJ1-2; 7 bases are a match to TRBD1. The ends lost 3 bases at V and 4 bases at J; junction bases unmatched: 2. Germline V gives CDR1 SEHNR, CDR2 FQNEAQ (reference sequence). The CDR3 has 13 residues.

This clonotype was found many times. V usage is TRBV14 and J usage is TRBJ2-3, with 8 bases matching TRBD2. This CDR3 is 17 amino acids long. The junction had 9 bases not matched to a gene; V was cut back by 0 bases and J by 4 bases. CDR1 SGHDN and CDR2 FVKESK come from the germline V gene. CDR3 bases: TGTGCCAGCAGCCAAGATATCGGCGGGAGGTACGCAGATACGCAGTATTTT. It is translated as CASSQDIGGRYADTQYF.

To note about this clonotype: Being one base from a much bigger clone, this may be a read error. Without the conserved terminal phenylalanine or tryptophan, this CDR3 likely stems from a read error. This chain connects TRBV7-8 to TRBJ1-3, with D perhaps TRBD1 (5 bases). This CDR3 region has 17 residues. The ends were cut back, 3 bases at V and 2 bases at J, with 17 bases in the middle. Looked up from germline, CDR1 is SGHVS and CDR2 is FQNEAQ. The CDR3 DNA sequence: TGTGCCAGCAGCTTCAATCAGGGTTTTGGTCCTGGAAACACCATATATCTT. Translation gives CASSFNQGFGPGNTIYL.

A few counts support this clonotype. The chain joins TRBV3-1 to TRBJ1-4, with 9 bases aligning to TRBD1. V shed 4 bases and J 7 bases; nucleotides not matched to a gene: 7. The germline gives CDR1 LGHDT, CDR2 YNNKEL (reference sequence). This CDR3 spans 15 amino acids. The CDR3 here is CASSLGTGNGEKLFF. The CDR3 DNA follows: TGTGCCAGCAGCCTAGGGACAGGGAACGGTGAAAAACTGTTTTTT.

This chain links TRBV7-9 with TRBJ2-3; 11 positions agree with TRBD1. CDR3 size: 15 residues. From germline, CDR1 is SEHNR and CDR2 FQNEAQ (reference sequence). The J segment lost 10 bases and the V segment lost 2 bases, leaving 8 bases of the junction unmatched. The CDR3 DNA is TGTGCCAGCAGCTTATCCCTTGGACAGGGGGCGGCGCAGTATTTT. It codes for CASSLSLGQGAAQYF.

In DNA, the CDR3 is TGTGCCACCAGTGATTTAGAGGACAGGGGGCAGGAGACCCAGTACTTC. Translating gives CATSDLEDRGQETQYF. J is TRBJ2-5 and V is TRBV24-1, with 11 bases fitting TRBD1. Germline V gene sequence: CDR1 KGHDR, CDR2 SFDVKD. The CDR3 spans 16 residues. Germline trimming cut 1 base from V and 5 bases from J; bases unmatched to any gene: 5.

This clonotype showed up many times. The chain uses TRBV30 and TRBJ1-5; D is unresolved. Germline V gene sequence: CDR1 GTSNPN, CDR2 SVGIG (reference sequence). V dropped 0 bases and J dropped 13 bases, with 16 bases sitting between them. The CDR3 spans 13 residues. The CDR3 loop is CAWSVENSRQQHF. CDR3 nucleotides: TGTGCCTGGAGTGTAGAGAATAGCCGGCAGCAGCATTTT.

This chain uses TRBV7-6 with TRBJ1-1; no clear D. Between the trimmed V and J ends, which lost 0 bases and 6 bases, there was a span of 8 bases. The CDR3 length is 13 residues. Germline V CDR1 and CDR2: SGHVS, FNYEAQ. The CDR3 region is CASSLAESAEAFF. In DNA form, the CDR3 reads TGTGCCAGCAGCTTAGCAGAATCCGCTGAAGCTTTCTTT. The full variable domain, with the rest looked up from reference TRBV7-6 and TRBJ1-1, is GAGVSQSPRYKVTKRGQDVALRCDPISGHVSLYWYRQALGQGPEFLTYFNYEAQQDKSGLPNDRFSAERPEGSISTLTIQRTEQRDSAMYRCASSLAESAEAFFGQGTRLTVV.

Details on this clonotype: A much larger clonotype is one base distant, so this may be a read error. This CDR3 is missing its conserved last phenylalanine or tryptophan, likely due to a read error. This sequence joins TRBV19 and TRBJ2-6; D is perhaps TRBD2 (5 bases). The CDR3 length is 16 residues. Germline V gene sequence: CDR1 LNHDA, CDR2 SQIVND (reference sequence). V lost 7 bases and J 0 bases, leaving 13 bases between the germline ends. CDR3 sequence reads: CASTSEVYSGANVLTL. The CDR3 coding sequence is TGTGCCAGTACCTCGGAGGTTTACTCTGGGGCCAACGTCCTGACTCTC.

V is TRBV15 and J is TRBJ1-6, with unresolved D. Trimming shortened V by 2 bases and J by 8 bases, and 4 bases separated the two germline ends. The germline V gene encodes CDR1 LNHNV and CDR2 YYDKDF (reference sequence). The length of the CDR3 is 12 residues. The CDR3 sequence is CATSRYDSPLHF. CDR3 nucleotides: TGTGCCACCAGCAGATATGATTCACCCCTCCACTTT.

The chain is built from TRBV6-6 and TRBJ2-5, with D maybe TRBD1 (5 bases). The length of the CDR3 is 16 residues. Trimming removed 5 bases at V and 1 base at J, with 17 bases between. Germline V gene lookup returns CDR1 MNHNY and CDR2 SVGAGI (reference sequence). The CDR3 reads CASSLPETDLQETQYF. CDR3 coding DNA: TGTGCCAGCAGTCTCCCGGAGACAGACCTCCAAGAGACCCAGTACTTC.

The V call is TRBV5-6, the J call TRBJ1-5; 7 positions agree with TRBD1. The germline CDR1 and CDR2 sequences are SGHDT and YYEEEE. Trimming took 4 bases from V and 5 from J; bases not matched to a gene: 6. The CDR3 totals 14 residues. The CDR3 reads CASSGGQPYQPQHF. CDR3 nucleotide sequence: TGTGCCAGCAGCGGGGGACAGCCTTATCAGCCCCAGCATTTT. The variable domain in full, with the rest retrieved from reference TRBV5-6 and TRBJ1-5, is DAGVTQSPTHLIKTRGQQVTLRCSPKSGHDTVSWYQQALGQGPQFIFQYYEEEERQRGNFPDRFSGHQFPNYSSELNVNALLLGDSALYLCASSGGQPYQPQHFGDGTRLSIL.

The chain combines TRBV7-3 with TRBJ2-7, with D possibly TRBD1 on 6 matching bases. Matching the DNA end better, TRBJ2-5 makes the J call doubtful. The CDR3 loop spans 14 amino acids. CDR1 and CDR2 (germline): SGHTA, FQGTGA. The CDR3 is CASSLSGVQETQYF. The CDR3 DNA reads TGTGCCAGCAGCCTGTCAGGGGTCCAAGAGACCCAGTACTTC.